This T cell receptor beta chain was observed in a study of blood T cell repertoires in COVID-19. For the study at large: Sources were T cells, B-cell-depleted T cells, or PBMCs; the material itself was cDNA or gDNA.

How the authors handled the data: Scientists estimated how many nucleated cells there were by amplifying reference gene primers. Produced via immunoSEQ multiplex PCR; TCRdb's table is partial and in-frame only. That table furnishes V, J and clone size, whereas the DNA furnished D and trimming. Among about 260,000 clones listed, around nine tenths were seen once. This clone was found once. Deletions cut 7 bases from V and 6 bases from J, with 20 bases between. The CDR3 has 15 amino acids. Germline CDR1 reads MNHEY; CDR2 reads SVGAGI. The rearrangement links TRBV6-5 to TRBJ2-3; TRBD2 is a possible D gene (7 bases). Sequencing was done on a sample of peripheral blood. The receptor's source is a man aged 35-49 years who had recovered from COVID-19. The CDR3 sequence: CASTWGGATKDTQYF. The CDR3 bases are TGTGCCAGCACTTGGGGGGGGGCGACGAAGGATACGCAGTATTTT.